The T cell receptor (beta chain) described here comes from a study of cytomegalovirus exposure and HLA in healthy donors. In the study overall: Among about 179 million T cells, an earlier analysis found 120 million or so unique TCR beta sequences.

With respect to this clone: Its antigen remains unknown.

Per germline, CDR1 MNHEY and CDR2 SVGAGI. With V trimmed by 7 bases and J by 1 base, 0 bases remained unmatched. The length of the CDR3 is 12 residues. Study results and caveats: A later analysis showed HLA-associated TCR beta chains outstripping equally common others in clonal expansion. Reports credit the classifier with highly specific, highly sensitive diagnosis of cytomegalovirus status.

The PCR used 60 Vbeta and 13 Jbeta primers. Clones were sequenced by immunoSEQ multiplex PCR, and TCRdb holds only the in-frame ones, with some missing. In the table there are about 190,000 clones, 79% of which are singletons. The sequencing input was PBMCs. The clonotype was recovered from a woman aged 18-30 years in good health and CMV-seronegative. V is TRBV6-5 and J is TRBJ2-5; 7 bases align to TRBD2. This chain's CDR3 is CASTSGQETQYF. As DNA, the CDR3 is TGTGCCAGCACTAGCGGCCAAGAGACCCAGTACTTC.